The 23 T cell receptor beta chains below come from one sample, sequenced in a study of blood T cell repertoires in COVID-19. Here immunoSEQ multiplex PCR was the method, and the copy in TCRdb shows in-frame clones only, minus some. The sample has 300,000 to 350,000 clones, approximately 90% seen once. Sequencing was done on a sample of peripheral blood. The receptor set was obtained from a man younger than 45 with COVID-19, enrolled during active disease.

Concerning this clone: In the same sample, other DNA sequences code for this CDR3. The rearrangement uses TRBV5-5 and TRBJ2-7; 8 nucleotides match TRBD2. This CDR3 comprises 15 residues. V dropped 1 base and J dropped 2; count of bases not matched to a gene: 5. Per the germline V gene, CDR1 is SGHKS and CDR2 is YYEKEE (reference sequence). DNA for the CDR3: TGTGCCAGCAGCTTGACGGGAGGGAAAACCTACGAGCAGTACTTC. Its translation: CASSLTGGKTYEQYF.

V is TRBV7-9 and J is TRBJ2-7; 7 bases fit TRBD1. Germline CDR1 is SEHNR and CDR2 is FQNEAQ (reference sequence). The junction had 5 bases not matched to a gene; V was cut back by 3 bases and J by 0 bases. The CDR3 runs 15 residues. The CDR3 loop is CASSFTRDSSYEQYF. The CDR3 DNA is TGTGCCAGCAGCTTTACCCGGGACAGCTCCTACGAGCAGTACTTC.

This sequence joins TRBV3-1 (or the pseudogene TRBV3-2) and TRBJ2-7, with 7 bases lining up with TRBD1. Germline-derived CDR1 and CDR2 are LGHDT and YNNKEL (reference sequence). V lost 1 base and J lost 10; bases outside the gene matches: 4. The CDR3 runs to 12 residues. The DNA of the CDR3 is TGTGCCAGCAGCCAAGGACAGGGTACCCAGTACTTC. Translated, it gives CASSQGQGTQYF.

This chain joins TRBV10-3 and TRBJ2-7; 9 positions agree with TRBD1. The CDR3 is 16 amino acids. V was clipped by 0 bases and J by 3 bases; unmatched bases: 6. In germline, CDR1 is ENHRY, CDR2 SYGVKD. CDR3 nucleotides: TGTGCCATCAGTGAGTCCGCGGGACAGGGCCGCTACGAGCAGTACTTC. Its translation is CAISESAGQGRYEQYF.

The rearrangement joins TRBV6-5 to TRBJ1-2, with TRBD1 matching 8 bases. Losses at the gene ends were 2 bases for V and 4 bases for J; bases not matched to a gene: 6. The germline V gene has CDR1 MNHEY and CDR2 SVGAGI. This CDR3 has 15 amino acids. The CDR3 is CASSYSRGLAYGYTF. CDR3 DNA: TGTGCCAGCAGTTACAGCAGGGGGCTCGCCTATGGCTACACCTTC.

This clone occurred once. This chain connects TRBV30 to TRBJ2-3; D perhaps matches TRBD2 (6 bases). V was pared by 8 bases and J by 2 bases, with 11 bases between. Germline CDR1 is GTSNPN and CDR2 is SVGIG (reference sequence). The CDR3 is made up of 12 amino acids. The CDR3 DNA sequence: TGTGCCGGCGGGACGACCACAGATACGCAGTATTTT. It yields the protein CAGGTTTDTQYF.

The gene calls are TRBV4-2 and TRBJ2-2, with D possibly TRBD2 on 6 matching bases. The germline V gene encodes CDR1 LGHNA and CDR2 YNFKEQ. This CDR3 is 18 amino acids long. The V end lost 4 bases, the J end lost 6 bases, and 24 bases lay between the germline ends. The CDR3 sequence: CASSLLISRGLTSGELFF. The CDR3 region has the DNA TGTGCCAGCAGCCTACTCATTTCTCGGGGGTTGACCTCCGGGGAGCTGTTTTTT.

The CDR3 protein is CASSRQGEGNTEAFF. The CDR3 DNA sequence: TGTGCCAGCTCCCGACAGGGCGAAGGGAACACTGAAGCTTTCTTT. V and J are TRBV7-3 and TRBJ1-1, with 7 bases aligning to TRBD1. V gave up 8 bases and J gave up 1 base; unmatched junction bases: 10. Germline V CDR1 and CDR2: SGHTA, FQGTGA. CDR3 length equals 15 residues.

Here the CDR3 DNA reads TGTGCCAGCAGCTTAGCGACAGGGCCGTATGGCTACACCTTC. Translated, it gives CASSLATGPYGYTF. The chain recombines TRBV7-2 with TRBJ1-2; 7 bases fit TRBD1. V lost 0 bases, J lost 5 bases, and 3 bases stayed unmatched. CDR1 is SGHTA, CDR2 FQGNSA, per germline. There are 14 residues in the CDR3.

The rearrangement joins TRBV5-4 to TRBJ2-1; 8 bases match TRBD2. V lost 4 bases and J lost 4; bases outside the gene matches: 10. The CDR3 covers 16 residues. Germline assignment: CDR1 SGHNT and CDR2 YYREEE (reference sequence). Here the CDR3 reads CASSQTSELSYNEQFF. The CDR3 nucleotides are TGTGCCAGCAGCCAGACTAGCGAATTGTCGTACAATGAGCAGTTCTTC.

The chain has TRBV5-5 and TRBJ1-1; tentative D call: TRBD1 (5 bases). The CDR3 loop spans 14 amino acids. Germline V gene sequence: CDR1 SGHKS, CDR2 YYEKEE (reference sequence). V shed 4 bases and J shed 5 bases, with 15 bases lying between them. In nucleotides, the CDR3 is TGTGCCAGCAGCCGCTTGGGGGGAGGGACTGAAGCTTTCTTT. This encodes CASSRLGGGTEAFF. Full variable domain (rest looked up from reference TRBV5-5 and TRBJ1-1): DAGVTQSPTHLIKTRGQQVTLRCSPISGHKSVSWYQQVLGQGPQFIFQYYEKEERGRGNFPDRFSARQFPNYSSELNVNALLLGDSALYLCASSRLGGGTEAFFGQGTRLTVV.

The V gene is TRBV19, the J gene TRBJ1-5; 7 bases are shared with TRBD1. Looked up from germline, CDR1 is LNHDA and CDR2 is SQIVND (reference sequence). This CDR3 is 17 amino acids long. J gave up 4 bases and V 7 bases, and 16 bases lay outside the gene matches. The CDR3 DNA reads TGTGCCAGTAAGAGGCTGGGCAGGGGGGATTTTAATCAGCCCCAGCATTTT. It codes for CASKRLGRGDFNQPQHF.

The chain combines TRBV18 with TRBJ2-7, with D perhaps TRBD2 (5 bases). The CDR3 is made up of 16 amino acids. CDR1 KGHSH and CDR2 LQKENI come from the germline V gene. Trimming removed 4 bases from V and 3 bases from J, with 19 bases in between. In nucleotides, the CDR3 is TGTGCCAGCTCACAATTAGCGACTTTGGGAAACTACGAGCAGTACTTC. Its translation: CASSQLATLGNYEQYF.

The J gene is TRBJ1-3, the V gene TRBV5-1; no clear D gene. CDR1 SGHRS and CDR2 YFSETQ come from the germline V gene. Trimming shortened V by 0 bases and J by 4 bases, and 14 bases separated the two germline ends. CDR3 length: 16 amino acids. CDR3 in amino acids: CASSLALTSGGNTIYF. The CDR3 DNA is TGCGCCAGCAGCTTGGCCCTCACGTCGGGAGGAAACACCATATATTTT.

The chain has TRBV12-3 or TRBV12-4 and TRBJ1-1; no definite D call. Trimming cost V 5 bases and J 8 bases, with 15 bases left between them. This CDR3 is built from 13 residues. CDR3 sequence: CASSRTLTGEAFF. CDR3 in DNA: TGTGCCAGCAGTCGGACTCTAACCGGGGAAGCTTTCTTT.

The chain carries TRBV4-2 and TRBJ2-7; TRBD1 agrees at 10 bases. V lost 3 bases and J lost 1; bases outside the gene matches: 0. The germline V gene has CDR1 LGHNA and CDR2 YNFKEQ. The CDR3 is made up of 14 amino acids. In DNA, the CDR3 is TGTGCCAGCAGCCAGGGACAGGGGTCCTACGAGCAGTACTTC. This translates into CASSQGQGSYEQYF.

CDR3 DNA: TGTGCCAGCAGCCCAAGGCTACAGGGAGATCAGCCCCAGCATTTT. Its translation is CASSPRLQGDQPQHF. The rearrangement uses TRBV7-2 and TRBJ1-5; D may be TRBD1 (6 bases). Trimming cost V 5 bases and J 5 bases, with 16 bases left between them. Germline CDR1 is SGHTA and CDR2 is FQGNSA. The CDR3 runs 15 residues.

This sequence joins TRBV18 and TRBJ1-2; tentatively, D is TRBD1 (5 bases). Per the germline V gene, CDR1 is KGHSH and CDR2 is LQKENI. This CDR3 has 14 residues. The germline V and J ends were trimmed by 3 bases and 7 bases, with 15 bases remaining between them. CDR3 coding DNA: TGTGCCAGCTCACCTTCAGTTATTCAGGGTGGCTACACCTTC. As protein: CASSPSVIQGGYTF.

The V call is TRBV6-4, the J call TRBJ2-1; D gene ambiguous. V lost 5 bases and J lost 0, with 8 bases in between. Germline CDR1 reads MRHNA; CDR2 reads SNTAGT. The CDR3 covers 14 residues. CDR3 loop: CASSLESSYNEQFF. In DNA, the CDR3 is TGTGCCAGCAGTCTGGAGAGCTCCTACAATGAGCAGTTCTTC.

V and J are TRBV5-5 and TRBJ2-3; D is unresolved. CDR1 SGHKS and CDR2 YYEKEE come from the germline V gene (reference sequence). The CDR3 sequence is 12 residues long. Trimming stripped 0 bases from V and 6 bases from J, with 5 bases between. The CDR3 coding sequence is TGTGCCAGCAGCTTGGCAATGGATACGCAGTATTTT. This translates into CASSLAMDTQYF.

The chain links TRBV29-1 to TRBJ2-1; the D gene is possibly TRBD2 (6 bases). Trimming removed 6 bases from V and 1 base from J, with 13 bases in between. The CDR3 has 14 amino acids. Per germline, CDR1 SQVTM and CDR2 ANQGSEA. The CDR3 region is CSVTREISYNEQFF. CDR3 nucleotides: TGCAGCGTGACTAGGGAGATTTCCTACAATGAGCAGTTCTTC.

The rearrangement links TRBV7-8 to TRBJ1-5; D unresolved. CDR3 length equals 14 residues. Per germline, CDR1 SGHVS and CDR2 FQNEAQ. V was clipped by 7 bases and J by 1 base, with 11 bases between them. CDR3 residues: CASNSGQSNQPQHF. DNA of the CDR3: TGTGCCAGCAATTCTGGGCAAAGCAATCAGCCCCAGCATTTT.

Here the CDR3 DNA reads TGTGCCAGCAGTTACTCGGGCCCAAGAGGGTCTAATGAGCAGTTCTTC. It encodes CASSYSGPRGSNEQFF. The chain links TRBV6-6 to TRBJ2-1, with D tentatively TRBD2 (5 bases). The V and J ends lost 0 bases and 7 bases respectively, with 16 bases between them. This CDR3 comprises 16 residues. The V gene's germline CDR1 is MNHNY and CDR2 SVGAGI (reference sequence).